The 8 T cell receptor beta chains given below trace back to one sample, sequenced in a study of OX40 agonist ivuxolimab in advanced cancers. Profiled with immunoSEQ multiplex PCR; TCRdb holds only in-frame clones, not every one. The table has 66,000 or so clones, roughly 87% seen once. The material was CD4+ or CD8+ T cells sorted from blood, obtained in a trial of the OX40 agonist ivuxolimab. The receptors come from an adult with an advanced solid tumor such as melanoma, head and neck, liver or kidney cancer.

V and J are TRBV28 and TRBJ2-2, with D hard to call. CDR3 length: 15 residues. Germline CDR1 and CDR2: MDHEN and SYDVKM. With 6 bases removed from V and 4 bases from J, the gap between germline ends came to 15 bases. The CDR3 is CASSPAIWRTGELFF. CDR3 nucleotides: TGTGCCAGCAGCCCAGCAATTTGGCGCACCGGGGAGCTGTTTTTT.

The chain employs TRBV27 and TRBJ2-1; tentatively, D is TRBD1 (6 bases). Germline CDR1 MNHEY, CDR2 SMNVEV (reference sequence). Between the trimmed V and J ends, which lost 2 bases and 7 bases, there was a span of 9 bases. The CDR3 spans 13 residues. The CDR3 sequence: CASSLQGWNEQFF. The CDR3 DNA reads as TGTGCCAGCAGTTTACAGGGGTGGAATGAGCAGTTCTTC.

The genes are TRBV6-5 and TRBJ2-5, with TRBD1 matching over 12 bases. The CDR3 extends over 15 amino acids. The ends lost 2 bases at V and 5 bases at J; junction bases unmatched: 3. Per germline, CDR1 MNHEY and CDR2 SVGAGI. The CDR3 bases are TGTGCCAGCAGTTACGGGACAGGGGGCGAGGAGACCCAGTACTTC. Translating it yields CASSYGTGGEETQYF.

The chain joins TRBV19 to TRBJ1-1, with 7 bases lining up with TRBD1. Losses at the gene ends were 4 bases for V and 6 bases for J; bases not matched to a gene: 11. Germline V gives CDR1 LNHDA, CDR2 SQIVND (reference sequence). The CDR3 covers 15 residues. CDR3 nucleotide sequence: TGTGCCAGTAGTAGCGGACAGGTCGTCCTCGCTGAAGCTTTCTTT. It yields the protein CASSSGQVVLAEAFF.

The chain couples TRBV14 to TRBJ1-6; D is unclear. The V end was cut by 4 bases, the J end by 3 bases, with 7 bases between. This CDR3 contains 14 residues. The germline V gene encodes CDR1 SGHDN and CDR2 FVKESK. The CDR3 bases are TGTGCCAGCAGCCTATTACTCTATAATTCACCCCTCCACTTT. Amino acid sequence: CASSLLLYNSPLHF.

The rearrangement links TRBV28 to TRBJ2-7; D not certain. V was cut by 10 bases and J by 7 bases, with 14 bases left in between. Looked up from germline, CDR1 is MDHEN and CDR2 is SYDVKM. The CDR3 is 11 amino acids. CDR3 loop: CAIEDQVEQYF. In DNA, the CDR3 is TGTGCCATTGAGGACCAGGTAGAGCAGTACTTC.

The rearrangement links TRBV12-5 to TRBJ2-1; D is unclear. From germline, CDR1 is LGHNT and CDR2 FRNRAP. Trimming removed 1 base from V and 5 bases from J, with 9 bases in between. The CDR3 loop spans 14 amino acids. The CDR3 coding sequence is TGTGCTAGTGGTTTGGAAGAACATAACAATGAGCAGTTCTTC. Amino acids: CASGLEEHNNEQFF.

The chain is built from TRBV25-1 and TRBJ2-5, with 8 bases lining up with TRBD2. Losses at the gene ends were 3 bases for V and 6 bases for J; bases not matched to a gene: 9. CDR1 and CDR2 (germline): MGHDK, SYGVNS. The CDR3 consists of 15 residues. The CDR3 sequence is CASSDPHRGGQTQYF. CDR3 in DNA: TGTGCCAGCAGTGACCCCCACCGGGGGGGGCAGACCCAGTACTTC.